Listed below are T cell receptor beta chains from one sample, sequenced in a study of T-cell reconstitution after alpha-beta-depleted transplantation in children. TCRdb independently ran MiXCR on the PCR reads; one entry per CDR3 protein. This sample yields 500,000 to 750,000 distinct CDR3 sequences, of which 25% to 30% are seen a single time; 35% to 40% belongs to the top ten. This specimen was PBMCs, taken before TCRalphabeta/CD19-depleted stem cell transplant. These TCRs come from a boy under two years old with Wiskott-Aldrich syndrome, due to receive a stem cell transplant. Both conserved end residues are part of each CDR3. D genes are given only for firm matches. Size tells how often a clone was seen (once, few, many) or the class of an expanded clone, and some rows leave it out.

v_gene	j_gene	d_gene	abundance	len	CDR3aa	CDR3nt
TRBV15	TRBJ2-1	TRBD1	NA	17	CATRKRVGTGSMNEQFF	TGTGCCACCAGAAAGAGGGTCGGGACAGGGAGTATGAATGAGCAGTTCTTC
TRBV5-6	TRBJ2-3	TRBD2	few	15	CASSLGPSGSQAQYF	TGTGCCAGCAGCTTGGGGCCTAGCGGGAGTCAAGCGCAGTATTTT
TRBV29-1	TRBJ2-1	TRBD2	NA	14	CSVENSGRVNEQFF	TGCAGCGTTGAGAATAGCGGGAGGGTAAATGAGCAGTTCTTC
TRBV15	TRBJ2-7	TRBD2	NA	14	CATSRKSGSYEQYF	TGTGCCACCAGCAGAAAGAGCGGGAGCTACGAGCAGTACTTC
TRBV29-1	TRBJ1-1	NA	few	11	CSVAWSTEAFF	TGCAGCGTTGCGTGGAGCACTGAAGCTTTCTTT
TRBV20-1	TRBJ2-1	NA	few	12	CSAVGRPNEQFF	TGCAGTGCCGTCGGGCGTCCCAATGAGCAGTTCTTC
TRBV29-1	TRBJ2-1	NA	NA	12	CSVLPMGDEQFF	TGCAGCGTTCTACCAATGGGCGATGAGCAGTTCTTC
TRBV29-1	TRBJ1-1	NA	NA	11	CSVASFTEAFF	TGCAGCGTCGCCTCATTCACTGAAGCTTTCTTT
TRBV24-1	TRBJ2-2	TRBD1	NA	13	CATSGQGTGELFF	TGTGCCACCTCGGGACAGGGCACCGGGGAGCTGTTTTTT
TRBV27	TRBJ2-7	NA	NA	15	CASSLSRSWSHEQYF	TGTGCCAGCAGTTTATCGCGGAGTTGGAGCCACGAGCAGTACTTC
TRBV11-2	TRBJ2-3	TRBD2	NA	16	CASSGLAGGITDTQYF	TGTGCCAGCAGCGGACTAGCGGGAGGTATTACAGATACGCAGTATTTT
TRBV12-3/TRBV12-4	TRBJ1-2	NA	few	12	CASSMTAYGYTF	TGTGCCAGCAGCATGACGGCCTATGGCTACACCTTC
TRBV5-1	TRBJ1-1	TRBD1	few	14	CASSFFQGGTEAFF	TGCGCCAGCAGCTTCTTTCAGGGGGGGACTGAAGCTTTCTTT
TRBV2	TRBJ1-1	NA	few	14	CASSVEGMGTEAFF	TGTGCCAGCAGTGTGGAGGGGATGGGCACTGAAGCTTTCTTT
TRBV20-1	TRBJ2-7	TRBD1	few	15	CSATTLTGSSYEQYF	TGCAGTGCTACTACCCTGACAGGGAGCTCCTACGAGCAGTACTTC
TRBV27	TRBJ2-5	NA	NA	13	CASSPGRKETQYF	TGTGCCAGCAGTCCGGGGAGGAAAGAGACCCAGTACTTC
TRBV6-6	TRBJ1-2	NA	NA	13	CASSFRQVDGYTF	TGTGCCAGCAGTTTTCGACAGGTTGACGGCTACACCTTC
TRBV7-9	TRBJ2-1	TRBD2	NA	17	CASALEGLAGARNEQFF	TGTGCCAGCGCCCTTGAAGGACTAGCGGGAGCCCGGAATGAGCAGTTCTTC
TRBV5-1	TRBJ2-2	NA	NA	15	CASSLEGIDTGELFF	TGCGCCAGCAGCTTGGAGGGCATCGACACCGGGGAGCTGTTTTTT
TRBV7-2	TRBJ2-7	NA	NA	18	CASSLALGGLAAPYEQYF	TGTGCCAGCAGCTTAGCGTTAGGTGGATTAGCGGCTCCCTACGAGCAGTACTTC
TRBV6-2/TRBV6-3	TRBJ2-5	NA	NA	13	CASSYAGKETQYF	TGTGCCAGCAGTTACGCCGGGAAAGAGACCCAGTACTTC
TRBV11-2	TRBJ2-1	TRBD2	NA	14	CASSTGTSLSEQFF	TGTGCCAGCAGCACGGGGACTAGCCTTTCTGAGCAGTTCTTC
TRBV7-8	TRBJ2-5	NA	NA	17	CASSLAGIWSVGETQYF	TGTGCCAGCAGCTTAGCCGGAATTTGGAGCGTGGGAGAGACCCAGTACTTC
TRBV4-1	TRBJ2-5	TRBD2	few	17	CASSQNIGGGSLETQYF	TGCGCCAGCAGCCAAAATATAGGTGGCGGGAGTTTGGAGACCCAGTACTTC
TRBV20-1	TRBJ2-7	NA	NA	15	CSASGMDRPPREQYF	TGCAGTGCTAGCGGGATGGACAGACCACCTAGAGAGCAGTACTTC
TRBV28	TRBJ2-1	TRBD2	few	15	CASTAYGGSYNEQFF	TGTGCCAGCACAGCTTACGGGGGGTCCTACAATGAGCAGTTCTTC
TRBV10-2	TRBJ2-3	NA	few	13	CASSDGRTDTQYF	TGCGCCAGCAGTGATGGCCGCACAGATACGCAGTATTTT
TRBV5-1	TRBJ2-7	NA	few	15	CASSLGRQSSYEQYF	TGCGCCAGCAGCTTGGGTCGACAGTCCTCCTACGAGCAGTACTTC
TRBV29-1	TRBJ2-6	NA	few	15	CSVDTGGSGANVLTF	TGCAGCGTTGATACGGGTGGGTCTGGGGCCAACGTCCTGACTTTC
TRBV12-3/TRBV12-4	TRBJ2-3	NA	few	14	CASMSEISTDTQYF	TGTGCCAGCATGTCCGAGATTTCCACAGATACGCAGTATTTT
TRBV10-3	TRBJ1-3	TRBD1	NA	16	CAISEPDRVSGNPIYF	TGTGCCATCAGTGAACCCGACAGGGTCTCTGGAAACCCCATATATTTT
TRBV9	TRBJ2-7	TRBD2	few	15	CASSPWGTSGTEQYF	TGTGCCAGCAGCCCGTGGGGGACTAGCGGCACCGAGCAGTACTTC
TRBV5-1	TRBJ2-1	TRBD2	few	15	CASSLREAWGNEQFF	TGCGCCAGCAGCCTCCGGGAGGCGTGGGGTAATGAGCAGTTCTTC
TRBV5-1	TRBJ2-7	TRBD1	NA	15	CASSSQTGRTYEQYF	TGCGCCAGCAGCTCCCAGACAGGGAGAACCTACGAGCAGTACTTC
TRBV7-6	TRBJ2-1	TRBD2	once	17	CASSLATSGSSCNEQFF	TGTGCCAGCAGCTTAGCGACTAGCGGGTCCTCCTGCAATGAGCAGTTCTTC
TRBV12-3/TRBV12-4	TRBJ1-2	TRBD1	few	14	CASSRLDRGRGYTF	TGTGCCAGCAGCAGGTTGGACAGGGGGCGAGGCTACACCTTC
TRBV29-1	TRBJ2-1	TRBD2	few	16	CSVGPQTSGKGNEQFF	TGCAGCGTTGGTCCCCAGACTAGCGGGAAGGGCAATGAGCAGTTCTTC